Listed below are T cell receptor beta chains from one sample, sequenced in a study of identical twins. TCRdb reanalysed the 5' RACE reads using MiXCR and keeps one entry per CDR3 protein. The data contain 420,000 or so distinct CDR3 sequences, less than 20% of them seen just once; the ten biggest clones take up 12%. Sequenced material: naive T cells sorted from blood. These receptors originate from a man aged 50 to 60 in good health. CDR3s include the opening cysteine and the closing phenylalanine or tryptophan. A D gene is named only where the DNA matches it firmly. Not all rows give a size; the values are once, few, many and, for expanded clones, a class.

clone_size	d_call	j_call	v_call	cdr3_aa	cdr3_nt
-	-	TRBJ2-1	TRBV10-3	CAISESSVDEQFF	TGTGCCATCAGTGAGTCATCTGTGGATGAGCAGTTCTTC
-	-	TRBJ2-4	TRBV28	CASSPGDHNIQYF	TGTGCCAGCAGTCCTGGAGATCATAACATTCAGTACTTC
-	TRBD1	TRBJ1-6	TRBV20-1	CSADRVANSPLHF	TGCAGTGCAGACAGGGTCGCGAATTCACCCCTCCACTTT
few	-	TRBJ1-1	TRBV6-5	CASSYPGDRSNTEAFF	TGTGCCAGCAGTTACCCCGGGGACCGCTCGAACACTGAAGCTTTCTTT
-	-	TRBJ1-2	TRBV3-1	CASSQDGRGGYTF	TGTGCCAGCAGCCAAGACGGGAGGGGTGGCTACACCTTC
many	-	TRBJ1-3	TRBV29-1	CSVERRLSGNTIYF	TGCAGCGTTGAGCGTCGTCTCTCTGGAAACACCATATATTTT
-	-	TRBJ1-2	TRBV12-3/TRBV12-4	CASSGSPYGYTF	TGTGCCAGCAGTGGCAGTCCCTATGGCTACACCTTC
-	-	TRBJ2-3	TRBV5-1	CASSLGRADDTQYF	TGCGCCAGCAGCTTGGGCCGGGCGGATGATACGCAGTATTTT
few	TRBD1	TRBJ2-5	TRBV10-3	CAIRGQPQETQYF	TGTGCCATCAGGGGACAGCCCCAAGAGACCCAGTACTTC
many	TRBD1	TRBJ2-5	TRBV6-1	CASSRTGERETQYF	TGTGCCAGCAGTAGGACAGGGGAGAGAGAGACCCAGTACTTC
many	-	TRBJ2-7	TRBV7-8	CASSPGKSSQYF	TGTGCCAGCAGCCCCGGGAAGTCTTCGCAGTACTTC
few	-	TRBJ2-4	TRBV15	CATSRGIPPFIQYF	TGTGCCACCAGCAGAGGTATACCCCCGTTCATTCAGTACTTC
-	TRBD2	TRBJ2-7	TRBV9	CASSVDPSGSYEQYF	TGTGCCAGCAGCGTAGATCCTAGCGGGAGTTACGAGCAGTACTTC
-	-	TRBJ1-5	TRBV12-3/TRBV12-4	CASSSTRGPQHF	TGTGCCAGCAGTTCCACCAGGGGGCCCCAGCATTTT
-	TRBD1	TRBJ2-1	TRBV5-4	CASSWRDRYNEQFF	TGTGCCAGCAGCTGGAGGGACAGGTACAATGAGCAGTTCTTC
-	-	TRBJ1-2	TRBV29-1	CSARTGSGYTF	TGCAGCGCCCGTACGGGGAGTGGCTACACCTTC
once	-	TRBJ2-7	TRBV2	CASSPLRTSYEQYF	TGTGCCAGCAGTCCGCTCCGGACCTCCTACGAGCAGTACTTC
few	-	TRBJ1-1	TRBV4-3	CASSHRWGKAAVNTEAFF	TGCGCCAGCAGCCACCGATGGGGTAAAGCGGCCGTGAACACTGAAGCTTTCTTT
few	TRBD1	TRBJ2-7	TRBV5-1	CASSNRDRGAYEQYF	TGCGCCAGCAGCAACCGGGACAGGGGGGCCTACGAGCAGTACTTC
few	-	TRBJ2-5	TRBV20-1	CSAPYTPAGPETQYF	TGCAGTGCCCCGTACACGCCGGCGGGGCCAGAGACCCAGTACTTC
few	-	TRBJ2-7	TRBV12-3/TRBV12-4	CASSRGDYEQYF	TGTGCCAGCAGTCGAGGGGACTACGAGCAGTACTTC
many	-	TRBJ2-2	TRBV20-1	CSARDDRRYTGELFF	TGCAGTGCTAGAGATGACAGGAGATACACCGGGGAGCTGTTTTTT
-	-	TRBJ1-4	TRBV20-1	CSARDRGVGEKLFF	TGCAGTGCTAGAGATAGGGGGGTTGGTGAAAAACTGTTTTTT
many	-	TRBJ2-1	TRBV6-2/TRBV6-3	CASSYGTNEQFF	TGTGCCAGCAGTTACGGAACTAATGAGCAGTTCTTC
few	-	TRBJ2-1	TRBV5-1	CASSLGGIYNEQFF	TGCGCCAGCAGTCTAGGGGGAATCTACAATGAGCAGTTCTTC
-	-	TRBJ1-1	TRBV20-1	CSARDQARGAEAFF	TGCAGTGCTAGAGATCAGGCCCGTGGGGCTGAAGCTTTCTTT
few	TRBD2	TRBJ2-1	TRBV20-1	CSARISGTSYNEQFF	TGCAGTGCTAGGATTAGCGGGACTTCCTACAATGAGCAGTTCTTC